These 11 T cell receptor beta chains originate from one sample sequenced in a study of T cell changes during pregnancy in multiple sclerosis. This table comes from immunoSEQ multiplex PCR, and its TCRdb copy is limited to in-frame clones, with some not included. This table holds 50,000 to 60,000 clones, approximately 91% found once. Sequenced here: CD4+ T cells from peripheral blood mononuclear cells, sampled in the third trimester of pregnancy. All receptors come from a female donor with multiple sclerosis, enrolled in a pregnancy study.

The chain carries TRBV30 and TRBJ2-3; 13 positions match TRBD2. V trimming: 3 bases; J trimming: 3 bases; junction bases outside the gene matches: 12. The germline V gene has CDR1 GTSNPN and CDR2 SVGIG (reference sequence). CDR3 length: 18 amino acids. The CDR3 DNA follows: TGTGCCTGGAGCGGAACTCGGACTAGCGGGAGTCGTACAGATACGCAGTATTTT. Protein product: CAWSGTRTSGSRTDTQYF.

This chain connects TRBV7-3 to TRBJ2-3; 8 bases line up with TRBD2. Germline V lookup: CDR1 SGHTA, CDR2 FQGTGA. The CDR3 contains 16 residues. Trimming cost V 0 bases and J 3 bases; bases outside gene matches: 5. The CDR3 reads CASSLTPGGATDTQYF. Here the CDR3 DNA reads TGTGCCAGCAGCTTAACGCCCGGGGGGGCAACAGATACGCAGTATTTT.

The chain couples TRBV11-2 to TRBJ1-6, with 7 bases identical to TRBD1. The germline gives CDR1 SGHAT, CDR2 FQNNGV. The CDR3 is 16 amino acids. J gave up 9 bases and V 5 bases, and 13 bases lay outside the gene matches. This CDR3 reads CASSHDRAPRISPLHF. The CDR3 DNA reads TGTGCCAGCAGCCACGACAGGGCCCCCCGTATTTCACCCCTCCACTTT.

This chain uses TRBV5-1 with TRBJ1-1, with a tentative D call TRBD1 (6 bases). Germline values: CDR1 SGHRS, CDR2 YFSETQ. CDR3 length equals 19 residues. Trimming took 0 bases from V and 1 from J, leaving 22 bases between them. The CDR3 reads CASSLGVTGLAYPNTEAFF. The CDR3 DNA reads as TGCGCCAGCAGCTTGGGGGTGACAGGATTGGCCTACCCGAACACTGAAGCTTTCTTT.

V gene TRBV18 combines with J gene TRBJ2-7; 7 bases line up with TRBD2. Losses at the gene ends were 1 base for V and 0 bases for J; bases not matched to a gene: 3. Germline values: CDR1 KGHSH, CDR2 LQKENI. This CDR3 has 15 residues. The CDR3 loop reads CASSPRAGLSYEQYF. The CDR3 bases are TGTGCCAGCTCACCACGAGCGGGGCTCTCCTACGAGCAGTACTTC.

This sequence joins TRBV14 and TRBJ2-1; 15 nucleotides align to TRBD2. Trimming removed 4 bases from V and 0 bases from J; junction bases left unmatched: 16. The V gene's germline CDR1 is SGHDN and CDR2 FVKESK. This CDR3 is 22 amino acids long. The CDR3 is CASSLGLAGGLLRRSSYNEQFF. As DNA, the CDR3 is TGTGCCAGCAGCCTCGGACTAGCGGGGGGGCTCCTTAGACGAAGCTCCTACAATGAGCAGTTCTTC.

The rearrangement uses TRBV7-2 and TRBJ2-2; the D is unclear. The V gene's germline CDR1 is SGHTA and CDR2 FQGNSA. CDR3 size: 15 residues. Between the trimmed V and J ends, which lost 3 bases and 1 base, there was a span of 9 bases. For the CDR3, the DNA is TGTGCCAGCAGCTTTACACCGCAGAACACCGGGGAGCTGTTTTTT. It codes for CASSFTPQNTGELFF.

The chain couples TRBV30 to TRBJ1-2; D possibly corresponds to TRBD1 (6 bases). The CDR3 sequence is 13 residues long. The germline CDR1 and CDR2 sequences are GTSNPN and SVGIG (reference sequence). Trimming removed 3 bases at V and 3 bases at J, with 11 bases between. CDR3 in DNA: TGTGCCTGGAGGCCGCCAGGGGACTATGGCTACACCTTC. Residues: CAWRPPGDYGYTF. Full variable domain (rest looked up from reference TRBV30 and TRBJ1-2): SQTIHQWPATLVQPVGSPLSLECTVEGTSNPNLYWYRQAAGRGLQLLFYSVGIGQISSEVPQNLSASRPQDRQFILSSKKLLLSDSGFYLCAWRPPGDYGYTFGSGTRLTVV.

V gene TRBV7-2 combines with J gene TRBJ1-4, with D maybe TRBD1 (6 bases). Germline CDR1 is SGHTA and CDR2 is FQGNSA. The ends were cut back, 3 bases at V and 4 bases at J, with 12 bases in the middle. This CDR3 spans 15 amino acids. The CDR3: CASSFTSGVNEKLFF. Here the CDR3 DNA reads TGTGCCAGCAGCTTTACGTCAGGGGTTAATGAAAAACTGTTTTTT.

The chain employs TRBV2 and TRBJ2-5, with 10 bases fitting TRBD2. V gave up 8 bases and J gave up 4 bases; unmatched junction bases: 13. CDR1 is SNHLY and CDR2 is FYNNEI in the germline V gene. The CDR3 spans 16 residues. The CDR3 coding sequence is TGTGCCAGCCGTAGCGAACTAGCGGGAATTGGAGAGACCCAGTACTTC. Its protein is CASRSELAGIGETQYF.

The V call is TRBV19, the J call TRBJ2-7, with TRBD1 matching over 8 bases. The V segment lost 8 bases and the J segment 5 bases; nucleotides outside the gene matches: 8. CDR3 size: 13 residues. Germline V CDR1 and CDR2: LNHDA, SQIVND (reference sequence). The CDR3 DNA follows: TGTGCCAGTGGAACGGGACAGGTCCACGAGCAGTACTTC. Amino acids: CASGTGQVHEQYF. The variable domain in full, completed from reference TRBV19 and TRBJ2-7, reads DGGITQSPKYLFRKEGQNVTLSCEQNLNHDAMYWYRQDPGQGLRLIYYSQIVNDFQKGDIAEGYSVSREKKESFPLTVTSAQKNPTAFYLCASGTGQVHEQYFGPGTRLTVT.